This TCR beta chain was obtained from a study of blood T cell repertoires in COVID-19. Study summary: Specimens from acute and convalescent COVID-19 originated in the United States, Italy and Spain. T cells, B-cell-depleted T cells, or PBMCs supplied cDNA or gDNA.

Germline V gene data show CDR1 as DFQATT and CDR2 as SNEGSKA (reference sequence). The CDR3 has 13 amino acids. V lost 3 bases and J lost 1, with 9 bases in between. In the original workflow: Reference gene primer amplification yielded estimated nucleated cell counts. Method: immunoSEQ multiplex PCR; TCRdb's copy keeps in-frame clones and lacks some. The DNA was the basis for D and trimming; V, J and clone size are from that table. The table lists about 240,000 clones, more than 75% of them singletons, with 9.5% to 15% in the top ten. The chain combines TRBV20-1 with TRBJ1-1, with D possibly TRBD1 on 5 matching bases. The sample was peripheral blood. This receptor was identified in a woman aged 60 to 75 with active or convalescent COVID-19. The CDR3 loop reads CSASGDRNTEAFF. For the CDR3, the DNA is TGCAGTGCTAGTGGCGACAGGAACACTGAAGCTTTCTTT.